This T cell receptor (beta chain) was recorded in a study of molecular identifiers for immune sequencing clone quantification. Of note for this clonotype: Its specificity is unknown.

One entry per CDR3 protein results from TCRdb running MiXCR on the PCR reads. The sample yields about half a million distinct CDR3 sequences, under 30% seen once. Study-level findings and limits: Highly expanded clone sizes could be underestimated by identical TCR molecules sharing a barcode.

Germline CDR1 MNHEY, CDR2 SVGAGI. The V and J ends lost 11 bases and 1 base respectively, with 13 bases between them. This CDR3 region has 13 residues. The receptor was isolated from a human donor in good health. Some libraries in this study had Jurkat cell RNA spiked in. The chain combines TRBV6-5 with TRBJ2-3, with D unresolved. Specimen: naive CD8+ T cells from blood, with Jurkat cell RNA spiked in. Subset noted: FACS-sorted CD8+CD4-CCR7+CD45RA+ naive T cells. The CDR3 region is CASRARGTDTQYF. In nucleotides, the CDR3 is TGTGCCTCCCGGGCAAGGGGCACAGATACGCAGTATTTT.